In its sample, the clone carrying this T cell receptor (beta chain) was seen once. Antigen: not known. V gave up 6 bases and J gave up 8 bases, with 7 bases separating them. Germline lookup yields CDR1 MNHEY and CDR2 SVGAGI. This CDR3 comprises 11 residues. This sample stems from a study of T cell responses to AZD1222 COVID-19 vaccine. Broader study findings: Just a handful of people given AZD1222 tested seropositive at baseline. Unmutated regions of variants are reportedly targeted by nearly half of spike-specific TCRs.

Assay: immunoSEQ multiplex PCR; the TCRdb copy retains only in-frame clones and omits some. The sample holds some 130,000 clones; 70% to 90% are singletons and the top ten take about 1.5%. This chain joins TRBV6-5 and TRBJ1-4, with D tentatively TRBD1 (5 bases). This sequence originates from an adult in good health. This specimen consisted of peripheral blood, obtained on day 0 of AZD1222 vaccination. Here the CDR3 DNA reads TGTGCCAGCAGGGGGGGGGAAAAACTGTTTTTT. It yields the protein CASRGGEKLFF.